A single sample is the source of the 21 T cell receptor beta chains below, sequenced in a study of human T cells and chemical hapten exposure. TCRdb itself ran the RACE reads through MiXCR, one entry per CDR3 protein. The profile shows under 450,000 distinct CDR3 sequences, more than 4.5% of them singletons. Time point indicated: patch test 1, 2 weeks after DPC sensitization. Treatment indicated: therapeutic diphenylcyclopropenone sensitization with weekly scalp DPC. The input for sequencing was whole blood, taken in connection with sensitization to the hapten diphenylcyclopropenone (DPC). The receptors were gathered from a woman in her forties or fifties with alopecia areata. Some clones in this sample may be carry-over from other donors' samples.

This sequence joins TRBV6-6 and TRBJ2-2, with TRBD1 matching 8 bases. Germline loops: CDR1 MNHNY, CDR2 SVGAGI (reference sequence). Trimming removed 5 bases from V and 2 bases from J; junction bases left unmatched: 7. CDR3 length: 16 residues. The CDR3 region is CASSTGTGHNTGELFF. The CDR3 DNA is TGTGCCAGCAGTACAGGGACAGGTCATAACACCGGGGAGCTGTTTTTT.

This clonotype was seen a few times. This chain connects TRBV24-1 to TRBJ2-1, with 10 positions matching TRBD2. CDR3 length: 16 residues. The germline CDR1 and CDR2 sequences are KGHDR and SFDVKD. V shed 4 bases, J shed 5 bases, and the junction held 7 bases outside the gene matches. The CDR3 DNA reads as TGTGCCACCAGTGACTCGGGACTAGCGACAAACAATGAGCAGTTCTTC. It is translated as CATSDSGLATNNEQFF.

This clonotype was detected a few times. The V gene is TRBV4-3, the J gene TRBJ2-6, with TRBD1 as a possible D gene (6 bases). From germline, CDR1 is LGHNA and CDR2 YSLEER. The CDR3 consists of 16 residues. V was shortened by 0 bases and J by 7 bases, with 13 bases between the two germline ends. The CDR3 DNA reads TGCGCCAGCAGCCAAGAGGGGGCGAGTCCCGCCAACGTCCTGACTTTC. Its translation is CASSQEGASPANVLTF.

This clonotype came up many times. This chain joins TRBV27 and TRBJ2-1, with D possibly TRBD2 on 5 matching bases. This CDR3 has 13 amino acids. Germline CDR1 is MNHEY and CDR2 is SMNVEV (reference sequence). Trimming pared 2 bases from V and 14 bases from J, leaving 16 bases between. The CDR3 here is CASSLGMRLAEFF. The DNA of the CDR3 is TGTGCCAGCAGTTTAGGGATGAGGCTAGCCGAGTTCTTC.

This clonotype came up many times. The chain joins TRBV21-1 to TRBJ1-5; TRBD1, the table's D call, was not compared with the DNA. TRBV21-1 is annotated as a pseudogene. The CDR3 spans 19 residues. CDR3 DNA sequence: TGTGCCAGCAGCCGATTAACCCAGGGGGCCGGCGGGTGCAATCAGCCCCAGCATTTT. This gives the protein CASSRLTQGAGGCNQPQHF.

This clonotype was recorded many times. This chain joins TRBV7-3 and TRBJ1-1; D perhaps matches TRBD1 (5 bases). Trimming shortened V by 1 base and J by 0 bases, and 9 bases separated the two germline ends. The CDR3 extends over 15 amino acids. Germline V lookup: CDR1 SGHTA, CDR2 FQGTGA. CDR3 sequence reads: CASSLMSGMNTEAFF. The CDR3 coding sequence is TGTGCCAGCAGCTTAATGTCAGGGATGAACACTGAAGCTTTCTTT.

This clonotype was recorded at least ten times. This chain joins TRBV11-2 and TRBJ1-2; tentatively, D is TRBD1 (5 bases). The CDR3 has 12 residues. The V and J ends lost 3 bases and 8 bases respectively, with 10 bases between them. Germline loops: CDR1 SGHAT, CDR2 FQNNGV. The DNA for the CDR3 is TGTGCCAGCAGCTTTGGCGGGGGAGGCTACACCTTC. Residues: CASSFGGGGYTF.

This clonotype was observed many times. The chain is built from TRBV30 and TRBJ2-7; D not resolved. V was clipped by 3 bases and J by 2 bases, with 14 bases between them. Per germline, CDR1 GTSNPN and CDR2 SVGIG (reference sequence). The CDR3 is 14 amino acids. CDR3 loop: CAWSSGRVAYEQYF. DNA of the CDR3: TGTGCCTGGAGCTCTGGCCGGGTAGCCTACGAGCAGTACTTC.

This clonotype was seen many times. The chain recombines TRBV6-1 with TRBJ2-1, with 7 bases lining up with TRBD2. The V gene's germline CDR1 is MNHNS and CDR2 SASEGT. V gave up 6 bases and J gave up 4 bases; unmatched junction bases: 6. The CDR3 extends over 14 amino acids. CDR3 DNA: TGTGCCAGCAGCTGGACTAGGGAATACAATGAGCAGTTCTTC. It specifies CASSWTREYNEQFF.

This clonotype has ten or more counts. The chain is built from TRBV27 and TRBJ1-1; D call uncertain. The germline CDR1 and CDR2 sequences are MNHEY and SMNVEV (reference sequence). The CDR3 sequence is 13 residues long. Trimming removed 2 bases from V and 3 bases from J, with 7 bases in between. The CDR3 is CASSLSVDTEAFF. The CDR3 DNA follows: TGTGCCAGCAGTTTAAGTGTGGACACTGAAGCTTTCTTT.

This clonotype was found many times. This chain uses TRBV20-1 with TRBJ1-6, with D perhaps matching TRBD1 (6 bases). The CDR3 covers 15 residues. CDR1 is DFQATT, CDR2 SNEGSKA, per germline (reference sequence). V was trimmed by 3 bases and J by 6 bases, leaving 15 bases between them. The CDR3 nucleotides read TGCAGTGCTAGCCTACAGGGCACGGGTAATTCACCCCTCCACTTT. It is translated as CSASLQGTGNSPLHF.

This clonotype came up a few times. V gene TRBV5-4 combines with J gene TRBJ1-5, with D tentatively TRBD1 (6 bases). V lost 4 bases, J lost 2 bases, and 19 bases lay in between. The CDR3 length is 17 residues. Per the germline V gene, CDR1 is SGHNT and CDR2 is YYREEE (reference sequence). In nucleotides, the CDR3 is TGTGCCAGCAGCGTGACCGGGGGCTCAGGGGGCAATCAGCCCCAGCATTTT. Its protein product is CASSVTGGSGGNQPQHF.

In this sample, this clonotype turned up many times. The chain employs TRBV2 and TRBJ2-7, with D perhaps matching TRBD1 or TRBD2 (5 bases each). The length of the CDR3 is 14 residues. Germline V gene sequence: CDR1 SNHLY, CDR2 FYNNEI. Trimming cost V 1 base and J 3 bases, with 10 bases left between them. The CDR3 is CASSEVWGYYEQYF. The CDR3 nucleotides are TGTGCCAGCAGTGAAGTTTGGGGGTACTACGAGCAGTACTTC. Using reference TRBV2 and TRBJ2-7 for the parts outside the CDR3, the full variable domain is EPEVTQTPSHQVTQMGQEVILRCVPISNHLYFYWYRQILGQKVEFLVSFYNNEISEKSEIFDDQFSVERPDGSNFTLKIRSTKLEDSAMYFCASSEVWGYYEQYFGPGTRLTVT.

The sample holds many counts of this clonotype. The chain employs TRBV12-3 or TRBV12-4 and TRBJ2-5; the D gene is possibly TRBD1 (6 bases). The CDR3 spans 16 residues. V lost 6 bases and J 4 bases, leaving 21 bases between the germline ends. The CDR3 is CASRLLGSKGGETQYF. CDR3 nucleotides: TGTGCCAGCAGACTCCTCGGGTCCAAAGGGGGAGAGACCCAGTACTTC.

This clonotype has a handful of counts. J is TRBJ1-4 and V is TRBV24-1, with D uncertain. Germline V gene sequence: CDR1 KGHDR, CDR2 SFDVKD. Trimming took off 7 bases at V and 10 bases at J, with 9 bases between the two ends. The CDR3 has 11 amino acids. The CDR3 sequence is CATSREGKLFF. The CDR3 nucleotides are TGTGCCACCAGCCGCGAAGGAAAACTGTTTTTT.

This chain connects TRBV27 to TRBJ2-3; no clear D. The CDR3 is 13 residues long. The V end lost 2 bases, the J end lost 2 bases, and 5 bases lay between the germline ends. Germline V gene data show CDR1 as MNHEY and CDR2 as SMNVEV (reference sequence). CDR3 protein: CASSLNPTDTQYF. CDR3 coding DNA: TGTGCCAGCAGTTTAAACCCCACAGATACGCAGTATTTT.

This clonotype was observed a handful of times. This chain connects TRBV6-1 to TRBJ2-3; 10 bases are a match to TRBD1. This CDR3 comprises 15 residues. V was clipped by 5 bases and J by 6 bases; unmatched bases: 8. Germline CDR1 is MNHNS and CDR2 is SASEGT. This CDR3 reads CASSPRDRGRDTQYF. In nucleotides, the CDR3 is TGTGCCAGCAGTCCCCGGGACAGGGGTAGGGATACGCAGTATTTT.

This clonotype has a handful of counts. V and J are TRBV10-3 and TRBJ1-5; D might be TRBD1 (6 bases). The CDR3 has 13 amino acids. The germline gives CDR1 ENHRY, CDR2 SYGVKD. Deletions cut 4 bases from V and 6 bases from J, with 10 bases between. The CDR3 bases are TGTGCCATCAGTGGAACAGGGAGTCAGCCCCAGCATTTT. This codes for CAISGTGSQPQHF.

This chain links TRBV6-6 with TRBJ1-5; 8 positions agree with TRBD1. Germline assignment: CDR1 MNHNY and CDR2 SVGAGI (reference sequence). V lost 2 bases, J lost 0 bases, and 9 bases stayed unmatched. This CDR3 spans 18 amino acids. CDR3 coding DNA: TGTGCCAGCAGTTACCTGGCAGGGGGCGAGTTTAGCAATCAGCCCCAGCATTTT. Its protein product is CASSYLAGGEFSNQPQHF.

This clonotype was observed many times. CDR3 nucleotides: TGTGCCAGCAGCTTGGAAGGGGCCAGGGGCACAGATACGCAGTATTTT. Translation gives CASSLEGARGTDTQYF. V usage is TRBV5-5 and J usage is TRBJ2-3; perhaps TRBD1 as D (5 bases). The CDR3 is 16 amino acids. The V and J ends lost 0 bases and 1 base respectively, with 12 bases between them. In germline, CDR1 is SGHKS, CDR2 YYEKEE (reference sequence).

The chain couples TRBV13 to TRBJ1-3, with D possibly being TRBD1 (5 bases). This CDR3 comprises 12 residues. V was trimmed by 4 bases and J by 13 bases, leaving 14 bases between them. Germline CDR1 reads PRHDT; CDR2 reads FYEKMQ (reference sequence). In DNA form, the CDR3 reads TGTGCCAGCAGCTCAGGGCCGGGATGGATATATTTT. Protein sequence: CASSSGPGWIYF. Full variable domain (rest looked up from reference TRBV13 and TRBJ1-3): AAGVIQSPRHLIKEKRETATLKCYPIPRHDTVYWYQQGPGQDPQFLISFYEKMQSDKGSIPDRFSAQQFSDYHSELNMSSLELGDSALYFCASSSGPGWIYFGEGSWLTVV.